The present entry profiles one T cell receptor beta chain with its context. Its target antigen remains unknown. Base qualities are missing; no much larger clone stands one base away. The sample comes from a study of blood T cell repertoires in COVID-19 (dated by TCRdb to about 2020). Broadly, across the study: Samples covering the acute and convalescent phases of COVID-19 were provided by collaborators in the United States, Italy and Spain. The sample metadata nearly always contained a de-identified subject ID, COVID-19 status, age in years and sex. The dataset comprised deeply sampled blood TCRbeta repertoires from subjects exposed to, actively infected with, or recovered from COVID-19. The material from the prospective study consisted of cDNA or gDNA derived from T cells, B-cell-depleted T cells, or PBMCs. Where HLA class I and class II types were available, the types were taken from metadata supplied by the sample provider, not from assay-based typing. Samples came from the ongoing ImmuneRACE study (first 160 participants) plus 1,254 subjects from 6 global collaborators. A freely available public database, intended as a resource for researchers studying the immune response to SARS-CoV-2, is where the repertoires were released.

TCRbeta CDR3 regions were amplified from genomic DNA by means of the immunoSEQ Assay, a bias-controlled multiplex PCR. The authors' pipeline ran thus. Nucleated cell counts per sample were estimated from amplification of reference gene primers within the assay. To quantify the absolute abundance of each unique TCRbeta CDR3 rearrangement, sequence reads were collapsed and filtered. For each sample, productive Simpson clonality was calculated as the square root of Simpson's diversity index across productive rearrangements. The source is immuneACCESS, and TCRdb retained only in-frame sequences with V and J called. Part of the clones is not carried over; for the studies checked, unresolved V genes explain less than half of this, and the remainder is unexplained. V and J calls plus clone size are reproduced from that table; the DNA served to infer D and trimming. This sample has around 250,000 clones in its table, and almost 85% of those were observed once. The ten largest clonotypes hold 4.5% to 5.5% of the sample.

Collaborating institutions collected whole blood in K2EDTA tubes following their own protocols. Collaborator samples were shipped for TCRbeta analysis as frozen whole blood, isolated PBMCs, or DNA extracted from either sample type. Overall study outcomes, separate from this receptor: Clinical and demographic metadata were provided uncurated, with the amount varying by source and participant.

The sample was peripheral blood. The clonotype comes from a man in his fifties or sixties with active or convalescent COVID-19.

The bases read TGTGCCAGCAGCTTAGGTGCGGGACAGGGAACCTATGGCTACACCTTC. It specifies CASSLGAGQGTYGYTF. The chain uses TRBV13 and TRBJ1-2, and TRBD1 aligns with 9 junction nucleotides. Trimming accounts for 0 bases at V and 4 bases at J, while the number of junction bases matched to no gene is 6. The germline V gene (reference sequence) supplies CDR1 PRHDT and CDR2 FYEKMQ. From the cysteine up to the phenylalanine, the CDR3 has a length of 16 residues. Only the CDR3 DNA stays, 48 bases, in frame from base 1.